The 16 T cell receptor beta chains given below trace back to one sample, sequenced in a study of Graves' ophthalmopathy and Graves' hyperthyroidism. Researchers took RNA transcripts and amplified TCR beta CDR3 regions from them. Second-round multiplex PCR followed a first-round RT-PCR using HTBI primers. TCRdb reprocessed the multiplex PCR reads with MiXCR, giving one entry per CDR3 protein. The sample shows about 480,000 distinct CDR3 sequences, around an eighth of them seen only once. The sequenced sample was blood. The receptors were sampled from a woman in her thirties with Graves' ophthalmopathy.

The chain links TRBV6-2 or TRBV6-3 to TRBJ2-7; 8 bases match TRBD1. Germline V gene data show CDR1 as MNHEY and CDR2 as SVGEGT. The CDR3 has 15 amino acids. J lost 5 bases, V lost 6 bases, and 12 bases had no gene match. In DNA form, the CDR3 reads TGTGCCAGCAGGGCCAGGGGGCCTTTCGTTAACGAGCAGTACTTC. Protein product: CASRARGPFVNEQYF.

Many counts were recorded for this clonotype. V is TRBV6-1 and J is TRBJ1-5, with 7 bases that match TRBD1. Looked up from germline, CDR1 is MNHNS and CDR2 is SASEGT. This CDR3 has 14 residues. Trimming removed 7 bases from V and 7 bases from J; junction bases left unmatched: 10. CDR3: CASKTGEGGQPQHF. CDR3 DNA sequence: TGTGCCAGCAAAACAGGGGAGGGAGGCCAGCCCCAGCATTTT.

This clonotype was detected only a few times. V usage is TRBV30 and J usage is TRBJ1-6; 7 bases map to TRBD1. Trimming removed 4 bases from V and 8 bases from J; junction bases left unmatched: 8. Looked up from germline, CDR1 is GTSNPN and CDR2 is SVGIG (reference sequence). The CDR3 is 14 amino acids. The CDR3 DNA reads as TGTGCCTGGAAGGCGCCAGGGGGGTATTCACCCCTCCACTTT. This gives the protein CAWKAPGGYSPLHF.

The CDR3 protein is CASSSSGTGAETQYF. CDR3 nucleotide sequence: TGTGCCAGCAGTTCGAGCGGGACAGGGGCCGAGACCCAGTACTTC. V gene TRBV12-3 or TRBV12-4 combines with J gene TRBJ2-5, with 10 bases fitting TRBD1. J gave up 5 bases and V 4 bases, and 7 bases lay outside the gene matches. The CDR3 has 15 amino acids.

Ten or more counts support this clonotype. The chain combines TRBV7-9 with TRBJ1-5; D is unresolved. Between the trimmed V and J ends, which lost 4 bases and 12 bases, there was a span of 19 bases. The CDR3 sequence is 14 residues long. The V gene's germline CDR1 is SEHNR and CDR2 FQNEAQ (reference sequence). CDR3 coding DNA: TGTGCCAGCAGCTCGGACGCTTTTTCATGGCTCCAGCATTTT. This codes for CASSSDAFSWLQHF.

At least ten counts were recorded for this clonotype. The gene calls are TRBV7-2 and TRBJ2-7; 9 positions agree with TRBD2. The germline V gene has CDR1 SGHTA and CDR2 FQGNSA. This CDR3 is built from 14 residues. V shed 5 bases, J shed 1 base, and the junction held 3 bases outside the gene matches. The CDR3 is CASSEAGGSYEQYF. The CDR3 DNA sequence: TGTGCCAGCAGCGAAGCGGGGGGTTCCTACGAGCAGTACTTC.

This CDR3 is CASSSSEGTSGYTF. The CDR3, as DNA: TGCGCCAGCAGCTCCTCGGAGGGGACCTCTGGCTACACCTTC. The chain has TRBV5-1 and TRBJ1-2; perhaps TRBD1 as D (5 bases). V lost 3 bases and J lost 7, with 16 bases in between. CDR1 and CDR2 (germline): SGHRS, YFSETQ. The CDR3 length is 14 residues.

This clonotype has a count of ten or more. The chain recombines TRBV20-1 with TRBJ1-1; D unclear. This CDR3 has 13 residues. V gave up 0 bases and J gave up 10 bases, with 15 bases separating them. Germline V lookup: CDR1 DFQATT, CDR2 SNEGSKA (reference sequence). This chain's CDR3 is CSARDQTPMGAFF. The CDR3 DNA sequence: TGCAGTGCTAGAGATCAGACCCCTATGGGAGCTTTCTTT.

This clonotype came up many times. The junction departs from the called germline gene at one end, perhaps through a read error. This chain links TRBV10-3 with TRBJ1-1, with D unresolved. The CDR3 covers 13 residues. Germline V gene lookup returns CDR1 ENHRY and CDR2 SYGVKD. CDR3 coding DNA: TGTGCCATCAGTGAGAGGAGGAACACTGAAGTTTTCTTT. Translation gives CAISERRNTEVFF.

This clonotype was detected many times. The chain uses TRBV7-9 and TRBJ2-5, with a tentative D call TRBD1 (5 bases). V shed 4 bases and J shed 4 bases, with 16 bases lying between them. This CDR3 comprises 15 residues. Germline assignment: CDR1 SEHNR and CDR2 FQNEAQ (reference sequence). CDR3 protein: CASSSDVGVGETQYF. The CDR3 DNA sequence: TGTGCCAGCAGCTCGGATGTAGGGGTTGGAGAGACCCAGTACTTC.

This clonotype was seen repeatedly, ten times or more. The chain recombines TRBV5-1 with TRBJ2-3; D ambiguous. The germline V and J ends were trimmed by 0 bases and 0 bases, with 5 bases remaining between them. Germline CDR1 and CDR2: SGHRS and YFSETQ. The CDR3 sequence is 14 residues long. CDR3 in DNA: TGCGCCAGCAGCTTGGCACAGAGCACAGATACGCAGTATTTT. Its protein is CASSLAQSTDTQYF.

This clonotype was seen ten or more times. The chain employs TRBV27 and TRBJ1-2, with 7 bases lining up with TRBD1. The trim removed 6 bases at V and 3 bases at J, leaving 7 bases unmatched. Looked up from germline, CDR1 is MNHEY and CDR2 is SMNVEV (reference sequence). The CDR3 contains 14 residues. As DNA, the CDR3 is TGTGCCAGCAGACCAGTGGGACAGCACTATGGCTACACCTTC. Its translation: CASRPVGQHYGYTF.

The chain uses TRBV6-1 and TRBJ2-1; D is perhaps TRBD2 (6 bases). Between the trimmed V and J ends, which lost 8 bases and 6 bases, there was a span of 14 bases. Germline V gene data show CDR1 as MNHNS and CDR2 as SASEGT. The CDR3 runs to 13 residues. The chain's CDR3 is CASGSLGGNEQFF. The CDR3 DNA reads TGTGCCAGCGGGTCCCTGGGGGGCAATGAGCAGTTCTTC.

This clonotype has a count of ten or more. V is TRBV6-5 and J is TRBJ1-2; 11 bases line up with TRBD1. Germline CDR1 and CDR2: MNHEY and SVGAGI. J gave up 4 bases and V 7 bases, and 5 bases lay outside the gene matches. The CDR3 consists of 14 residues. The CDR3 nucleotides are TGTGCCAGCACCCCGGGACAGGGGGTCTATGGCTACACCTTC. Amino acid sequence: CASTPGQGVYGYTF.

This clonotype was counted at least ten times. DNA of the CDR3: TGCGCCAGCAGCCAAGATGCAGGGGGCCGCTATGGCTACACCTTC. The encoded protein is CASSQDAGGRYGYTF. The V gene is TRBV4-1, the J gene TRBJ1-2; 8 nucleotides match TRBD1. This CDR3 is 15 amino acids long. V gave up 0 bases and J gave up 4 bases; unmatched junction bases: 4. From germline, CDR1 is MGHRA and CDR2 YSYEKL.

Ten or more counts support this clonotype. CDR3 DNA: TGTGCCAGCAGTCCCGAGGTAGCGGGAATTTACGAGCAGTACTTC. Translation: CASSPEVAGIYEQYF. V and J are TRBV11-2 and TRBJ2-7; 8 positions agree with TRBD2. V lost 6 bases, J lost 4 bases, and 11 bases stayed unmatched. The CDR3 is 15 amino acids. Per the germline V gene, CDR1 is SGHAT and CDR2 is FQNNGV.